This T cell receptor (beta chain) emerged from a study of blood T cell repertoires in COVID-19 (dated by TCRdb to 2020 to 2022). As for the study more broadly: Collaborator samples came from the United States, Italy and Spain and covered acute and convalescent phases of COVID-19. The prospective study material was composed of cDNA or gDNA derived from T cells, B-cell-depleted T cells, or PBMCs. The dataset comprised deeply sampled blood TCRbeta repertoires from subjects exposed to, actively infected with, or recovered from COVID-19. The repertoires were released in a freely available public database meant as a resource for research on the immune response to SARS-CoV-2. Samples came from the ongoing ImmuneRACE study (first 160 participants) plus 1,254 subjects from 6 global collaborators. Nearly every sample came with metadata listing a de-identified subject ID, COVID-19 status, age in years and sex. Where available, HLA class I and class II types were obtained from metadata supplied by the sample provider rather than from assay-based typing. The full study reports these points: The amount of clinical and demographic metadata varied by source and participant and was provided uncurated.

Whole blood was collected in K2EDTA tubes by collaborating institutions according to the institutions' own protocols. For TCRbeta analysis, collaborator samples were shipped as frozen whole blood, as isolated PBMCs, or as DNA extracted from either sample type. A note on this clone: Its antigen is still unknown. Base qualities are not provided; no much larger clone lies one nucleotide away.

V and J are trimmed by 5 bases and 4 bases, and the gene matches miss 5 bases of the junction. Taken from cysteine to phenylalanine, the CDR3 has 14 residues. Only the CDR3 DNA stays, 42 bases, in frame from base 1. The germline V gene supplies CDR1 SGDLS and CDR2 YYNGEE. TCRbeta CDR3 regions were amplified from genomic DNA using the immunoSEQ Assay, a bias-controlled multiplex PCR. Per the authors' processing: The number of nucleated cells in each sample was estimated by amplification of reference gene primers within the assay. To quantify the absolute abundance of each unique TCRbeta CDR3 rearrangement, sequence reads were collapsed and filtered. For each sample, productive Simpson clonality was calculated as the square root of Simpson's diversity index over productive rearrangements. The clones in this table, taken by TCRdb from immuneACCESS, are in-frame only. Not every clone is retained; where verified, under half of the shortfall comes from an unresolved V gene, and the cause of the rest is unknown. The DNA was the basis for D and trimming; V, J and clone size are from that table. Counted in this sample were roughly 670,000 clones; 80% to 90% of them appeared once. The ten largest clones take up under 0.3% of the sample.

Sequenced: peripheral blood. The TCR comes from a woman aged 18-29 years with acute or convalescent COVID-19. The chain is made from TRBV9 and TRBJ1-1; TRBD1 fits 10 bases in the junction. The CDR3 in this case is CASRYRDRGTEAFF. At the DNA level, the sequence is TGTGCCAGCAGATACCGGGACAGGGGCACTGAAGCTTTCTTT.